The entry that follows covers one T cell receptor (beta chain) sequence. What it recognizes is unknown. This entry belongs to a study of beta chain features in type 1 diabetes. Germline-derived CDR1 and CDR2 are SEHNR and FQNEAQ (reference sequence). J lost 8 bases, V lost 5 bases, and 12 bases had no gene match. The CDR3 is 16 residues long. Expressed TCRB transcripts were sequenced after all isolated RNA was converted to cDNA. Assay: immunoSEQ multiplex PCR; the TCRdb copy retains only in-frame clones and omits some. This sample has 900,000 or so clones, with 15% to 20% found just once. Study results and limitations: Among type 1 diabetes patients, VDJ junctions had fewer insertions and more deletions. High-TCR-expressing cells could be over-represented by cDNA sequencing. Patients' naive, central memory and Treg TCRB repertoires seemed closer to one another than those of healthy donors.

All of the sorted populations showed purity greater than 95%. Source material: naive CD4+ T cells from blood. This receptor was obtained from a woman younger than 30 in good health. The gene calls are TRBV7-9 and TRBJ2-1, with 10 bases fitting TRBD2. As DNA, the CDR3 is TGTGCCAGCAGCCGAAGACTAGCGGGTATGATCTATGAGCAGTTCTTC. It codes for CASSRRLAGMIYEQFF.